This note documents a single T cell receptor (beta chain) sequence. The data were taken from a study of Ad26.COV2.S vaccination and SARS-CoV-2 variants. The germline CDR1 and CDR2 sequences are SEHNR and FQNEAQ (reference sequence). V was trimmed by 4 bases and J by 0 bases, leaving 9 bases between them. The CDR3 totals 14 residues. The treatment was: roughly 20 received Ad26.COV2.S at low or high dose, single or two shots; a few received placebo; per-sample allocation not given. All samples were drawn on day 63, counting from the first vaccine or placebo injection. The administered vaccine (an Ad26 vector) expressed Wuhan-strain SARS-CoV-2 spike. Using immunoSEQ multiplex PCR, the repertoire was profiled, and TCRdb retains in-frame clones only, with some absent. The sample yields over 450,000 clones, nearly 90% seen once.

Sequenced here: peripheral blood, sampled in a trial of Ad26.COV2.S vaccine versus placebo. The chain couples TRBV7-9 to TRBJ1-1; no definite D call. This clonotype was obtained from a person aged 18-65 years who received the Ad26.COV2.S COVID-19 vaccine or a placebo. The CDR3 region is CASSSGLLNTEAFF. The CDR3 region has the DNA TGTGCCAGCAGCTCTGGACTCCTGAACACTGAAGCTTTCTTT. The variable domain in full, with the rest retrieved from reference TRBV7-9 and TRBJ1-1, is DTGVSQNPRHKITKRGQNVTFRCDPISEHNRLYWYRQTLGQGPEFLTYFQNEAQLEKSRLLSDRFSAERPKGSFSTLEIQRTEQGDSAMYLCASSSGLLNTEAFFGQGTRLTVV.